The 3 T cell receptor beta chains given below trace back to one sample, sequenced in a study of T cells after yellow fever vaccination. MiXCR was run by TCRdb on the 5' RACE reads, yielding one entry per CDR3 protein. The repertoire includes roughly 170,000 distinct CDR3 sequences, 6.2% of them detected once, and just under 3% sits in the top ten. The material sequenced was CD4+ T cells sorted from PBMCs, taken on the day of the first yellow fever vaccination. The receptors were gathered from a man aged 18 to 30 who received the YFV17D yellow fever vaccine.

This clonotype was found a few times. The gene calls are TRBV7-3 and TRBJ2-1; 12 bases are shared with TRBD2. After removal of 4 bases from V and 4 bases from J, the junction contained 8 bases not matched to a gene. The CDR3 is 17 residues long. Germline CDR1 and CDR2: SGHTA and FQGTGA. DNA for the CDR3: TGTGCCAGCAGCTACTCTAGCGGGGGGGCGGGGTACAATGAGCAGTTCTTC. Its protein product is CASSYSSGGAGYNEQFF.

The chain links TRBV4-2 to TRBJ1-5; D uncertain. The length of the CDR3 is 15 residues. The germline V gene has CDR1 LGHNA and CDR2 YNFKEQ. The V end was cut by 4 bases, the J end by 4 bases, with 14 bases between. CDR3 nucleotides: TGTGCCAGCAGCCGGATAGACGGCCCAAATCAGCCCCAGCATTTT. Its protein is CASSRIDGPNQPQHF.

Many counts were recorded for this clonotype. The chain carries TRBV7-2 and TRBJ2-7, with a weak D call TRBD1 (5 bases). The germline V and J ends were trimmed by 6 bases and 5 bases, with 11 bases remaining between them. Looked up from germline, CDR1 is SGHTA and CDR2 is FQGNSA. This CDR3 has 12 amino acids. CDR3 DNA: TGTGCCAGCAGTCAGGACACAGACGAGCAGTACTTC. Translation gives CASSQDTDEQYF.